This TCR beta chain was observed in a study of cytomegalovirus exposure and HLA in healthy donors. Study conclusions and caveats: In a later analysis, a genetic analysis reported fewer productive-TCR N-insertions in an Asian-associated ancestry cluster than the cohort average. Sequencing likely generated an artifact that appeared as a cluster of highly shared sequence variants.

Healthy bone marrow donors formed the donor group. Details on this clone: Its specificity is not known.

The length of the CDR3 is 14 residues. The V end was cut by 0 bases, the J end by 2 bases, with 7 bases between. The germline CDR1 and CDR2 sequences are ENHRY and SYGVKD. This PCR relied on a set of 60 Vbeta primers and 13 Jbeta primers. Profiled with immunoSEQ multiplex PCR; TCRdb holds only in-frame clones, not every one. Of some 150,000 clones in the sample, around four fifths were seen once. This chain joins TRBV10-3 and TRBJ1-2; unclear D gene. The sample was PBMCs. The source of this sequence is a male donor in good health and CMV-seronegative. CDR3 DNA sequence: TGTGCCATCAGTGAGTCCAGCAGGAACTATGGCTACACCTTC. Translation gives CAISESSRNYGYTF.